This TCR beta chain was identified in a study of vaccination effects on CD4 cells after COVID-19. Study-level information: Sequencing followed a ViraFEST assay step that expanded antigen-specific CD4+ T cells with viral peptide pools. The study, taken as a whole, reports: Convalescent patients numbered few in the study; early post-infection timepoints were missing entirely. There was marked clonal contraction among infection- and vaccine-induced clones late after vaccination.

It was after approximately 11 days of culture that CD4+ T cells were isolated. Half-medium changes using IL-2 medium occurred on days 3 and 7. The protocol was immunoSEQ multiplex PCR, while the TCRdb copy is restricted to in-frame clones and leaves out a portion. The sample lists approximately 45,000 clones; approximately 74% were seen once. With regard to this clone: Its antigen is not known.

This CDR3 has 15 residues. Trimming left V 1 base short and J 3 bases short, with 14 bases between. Germline CDR1 SGHNT, CDR2 YYREEE (reference sequence). Sequenced here: CD4+ T cells from PBMCs cultured without peptide, sampled before COVID-19 vaccination. This sequence joins TRBV5-4 and TRBJ2-7; tentatively, D is TRBD1 (5 bases). The receptor was isolated from a human donor who had a prior SARS-CoV-2 infection. This chain's CDR3 is CASSLSYHDSYEQYF. The CDR3, as DNA: TGTGCCAGCAGCTTGTCATATCACGACAGCTACGAGCAGTACTTC.